The 22 T cell receptor beta chains in this list originate from one sample, sequenced in a study of spatial heterogeneity in lung cancer. MiXCR was run by TCRdb on the 5' RACE reads, yielding one entry per CDR3 protein. The profile shows more than 80,000 distinct CDR3 sequences, less than 15% of them singletons. As for time point: sample taken at primary tumor resection. Unsorted tumor, nontumor lung tissue or cryopreserved PBMC supplied the whole RNA. This material consisted of PBMCs, taken at surgery. All receptors come from a male donor with early-stage non-small cell lung cancer.

The chain couples TRBV11-2 to TRBJ1-3; the D is unclear. The CDR3 covers 12 residues. Trimming removed 4 bases from V and 5 bases from J, with 6 bases in between. Per germline, CDR1 SGHAT and CDR2 FQNNGV. The chain's CDR3 is CASSSQRNTIYF. The CDR3 DNA follows: TGTGCCAGCAGCTCCCAGCGAAACACCATATATTTT.

This clonotype was counted at least ten times. The V gene is TRBV7-8, the J gene TRBJ1-5; D is unresolved. The V gene's germline CDR1 is SGHVS and CDR2 FQNEAQ. V was clipped by 3 bases and J by 7 bases, with 7 bases between them. This CDR3 region has 12 residues. This CDR3 reads CASSFYSQPQHF. The CDR3 coding sequence is TGTGCCAGCAGCTTTTATAGCCAGCCCCAGCATTTT.

This clonotype showed up just a few times. J is TRBJ2-1 and V is TRBV6-2 or TRBV6-3; D perhaps matches TRBD2 (6 bases). The CDR3 loop spans 14 amino acids. V was pared by 6 bases and J by 4 bases, with 13 bases between. Germline V gene data show CDR1 as MNHEY and CDR2 as SVGEGT. CDR3 residues: CASSAGAGYNEQFF. The CDR3 coding sequence is TGTGCCAGCAGCGCCGGGGCGGGGTACAATGAGCAGTTCTTC.

In this sample, this clonotype turned up a few times. V is TRBV18 and J is TRBJ2-5; 12 positions agree with TRBD2. There are 14 residues in the CDR3. With 6 bases clipped from V and 5 bases from J, the junction kept 4 bases outside the gene matches. Germline V lookup: CDR1 KGHSH, CDR2 LQKENI. CDR3 region: CASSRTSGKETQYF. The CDR3 nucleotides are TGTGCCAGCTCGCGGACTAGCGGGAAGGAGACCCAGTACTTC. The variable domain in full, with the rest retrieved from reference TRBV18 and TRBJ2-5, is NAGVMQNPRHLVRRRGQEARLRCSPMKGHSHVYWYRQLPEEGLKFMVYLQKENIIDESGMPKERFSAEFPKEGPSILRIQQVVRGDSAAYFCASSRTSGKETQYFGPGTRLLVL.

This clonotype was seen at least ten times. This chain uses TRBV15 with TRBJ2-7; possibly TRBD1 for D (6 bases). V was clipped by 3 bases and J by 3 bases, with 9 bases between them. Germline CDR1 and CDR2: LNHNV and YYDKDF (reference sequence). The CDR3 has 13 amino acids. This CDR3 is CATSRTGSYEQYF. In DNA form, the CDR3 reads TGTGCCACCAGCAGGACAGGTAGCTACGAGCAGTACTTC.

At least ten counts were recorded for this clonotype. V is TRBV28 and J is TRBJ2-7; TRBD2 is a possible D gene (6 bases). V lost 11 bases and J 4 bases, leaving 18 bases between the germline ends. The V gene's germline CDR1 is MDHEN and CDR2 SYDVKM. This CDR3 region has 13 residues. The chain's CDR3 is CAAIGTGGYEQYF. Written as DNA, the CDR3 is TGTGCCGCCATCGGGACCGGGGGATACGAGCAGTACTTC.

This clonotype was detected many times. The J gene is TRBJ2-1, the V gene TRBV28; 9 positions match TRBD1. Germline CDR1 reads MDHEN; CDR2 reads SYDVKM. The ends lost 5 bases at V and 5 bases at J; junction bases unmatched: 10. This CDR3 is built from 16 residues. The CDR3 DNA reads TGTGCCAGCAGTCCCCTAAGGGGGACAGGGCACAATGAGCAGTTCTTC. It specifies CASSPLRGTGHNEQFF.

The chain employs TRBV7-9 and TRBJ2-3, with D possibly TRBD2 on 5 matching bases. Trimming left V 1 base short and J 5 bases short, with 7 bases between. CDR1 and CDR2 from the germline V gene are SEHNR and FQNEAQ (reference sequence). This CDR3 spans 13 amino acids. CDR3 nucleotide sequence: TGTGCCAGCAGCTTAGACGGAGGAGATACGCAGTATTTT. Translation gives CASSLDGGDTQYF.

The rearrangement joins TRBV7-9 to TRBJ2-1; no reliable D call. The V and J ends lost 3 bases and 12 bases respectively, with 9 bases between them. The CDR3 has 11 residues. The germline CDR1 and CDR2 sequences are SEHNR and FQNEAQ (reference sequence). The CDR3 nucleotides read TGTGCCAGCAGCTTGTGGATGGGGCAGTTCTTC. Translated, it gives CASSLWMGQFF.

This chain joins TRBV3-1 and TRBJ2-7; no firm D call. V lost 1 base, J lost 4 bases, and 5 bases lay in between. Germline CDR1 reads LGHDT; CDR2 reads YNNKEL (reference sequence). This CDR3 is built from 12 residues. For the CDR3, the DNA is TGTGCCAGCAGCCAAGGTGGATACGAGCAGTACTTC. Protein sequence: CASSQGGYEQYF.

This clonotype was picked up many times. V gene TRBV6-2 or TRBV6-3 combines with J gene TRBJ2-2; tentatively, D is TRBD2 (5 bases). Trimming took 2 bases from V and 0 from J, leaving 13 bases between them. CDR3 length equals 17 residues. In germline, CDR1 is MNHEY, CDR2 SVGEGT. Here the CDR3 DNA reads TGTGCCAGCAGTTACACGGTTGAGGGTGCGAACACCGGGGAGCTGTTTTTT. It translates to CASSYTVEGANTGELFF.

This clonotype was picked up a small number of times. The chain employs TRBV9 and TRBJ1-1; D unresolved. Germline loops: CDR1 SGDLS, CDR2 YYNGEE. This CDR3 has 13 residues. Trimming removed 4 bases from V and 7 bases from J, with 14 bases in between. CDR3 amino acids: CASSPYRGGEAFF. The DNA for the CDR3 is TGTGCCAGCAGCCCGTATCGAGGTGGTGAAGCTTTCTTT. Together with reference TRBV9 and TRBJ1-1, the CDR3 gives the full variable domain: DSGVTQTPKHLITATGQRVTLRCSPRSGDLSVYWYQQSLDQGLQFLIQYYNGEERAKGNILERFSAQQFPDLHSELNLSSLELGDSALYFCASSPYRGGEAFFGQGTRLTVV.

This clonotype was seen a few times. The chain recombines TRBV3-1 with TRBJ1-1; D remains ambiguous. The V gene's germline CDR1 is LGHDT and CDR2 YNNKEL (reference sequence). Trimming took off 4 bases at V and 7 bases at J, with 13 bases between the two ends. CDR3 size: 13 residues. CDR3 bases: TGTGCCAGCAGCCTAAAGGACGGCCTTGAAGCTTTCTTT. It specifies CASSLKDGLEAFF.

J is TRBJ2-1 and V is TRBV3-1; 8 bases match TRBD1. CDR3 length equals 16 residues. Germline loops: CDR1 LGHDT, CDR2 YNNKEL (reference sequence). J lost 2 bases, V lost 0 bases, and 3 bases had no gene match. The CDR3 DNA reads as TGTGCCAGCAGCCAAGATACCAGGGGGCCCTACAATGAGCAGTTCTTC. It specifies CASSQDTRGPYNEQFF.

The chain has TRBV2 and TRBJ2-2, with D uncertain. The CDR3 has 16 amino acids. The V end was cut by 2 bases, the J end by 4 bases, with 14 bases between. Germline CDR1 and CDR2: SNHLY and FYNNEI. CDR3 sequence reads: CASSESPPWVTGELFF. CDR3 nucleotide sequence: TGTGCCAGCAGTGAATCCCCCCCATGGGTCACCGGGGAGCTGTTTTTT.

This clonotype has just a few counts. The gene calls are TRBV30 and TRBJ2-2; D not resolved. Trimming left V 4 bases short and J 5 bases short, with 11 bases between. CDR1 and CDR2 from the germline V gene are GTSNPN and SVGIG (reference sequence). This CDR3 has 13 amino acids. The CDR3, as DNA: TGTGCCTGGAATTTTGGGTTTACCGGGGAGCTGTTTTTT. This translates into CAWNFGFTGELFF. Drawing the rest from reference TRBV30 and TRBJ2-2, the complete variable domain is SQTIHQWPATLVQPVGSPLSLECTVEGTSNPNLYWYRQAAGRGLQLLFYSVGIGQISSEVPQNLSASRPQDRQFILSSKKLLLSDSGFYLCAWNFGFTGELFFGEGSRLTVL.

The rearrangement uses TRBV15 and TRBJ1-1; 8 bases fit TRBD1. J was trimmed by 1 base and V by 5 bases; bases with no gene match: 3. The CDR3 is 14 residues long. Germline assignment: CDR1 LNHNV and CDR2 YYDKDF (reference sequence). The CDR3 DNA is TGTGCCACCAGCGTCGACAGGGGGAACACTGAAGCTTTCTTT. Amino acid sequence: CATSVDRGNTEAFF.

This clonotype has only a few counts. The CDR3 sequence: CASSYFLESTDTQYF. CDR3 DNA sequence: TGTGCCAGCAGTTACTTTCTAGAGAGCACAGATACGCAGTATTTT. The rearrangement uses TRBV6-2 or TRBV6-3 and TRBJ2-3; D not resolved. The ends were cut back, 1 base at V and 0 bases at J, with 8 bases in the middle. CDR1 is MNHEY, CDR2 SVGEGT, per germline. The CDR3 runs to 15 residues.

Only a few counts were recorded for this clonotype. The genes are TRBV20-1 and TRBJ1-1, with D possibly being TRBD1 (5 bases). From germline, CDR1 is DFQATT and CDR2 SNEGSKA (reference sequence). Between the trimmed V and J ends, which lost 7 bases and 1 base, there was a span of 22 bases. This CDR3 has 16 residues. The CDR3 DNA follows: TGCAGTGGATACGGGGACTCGACAGCCTCGAACACTGAAGCTTTCTTT. It is translated as CSGYGDSTASNTEAFF.

This clonotype was seen a handful of times. V is TRBV7-2 and J is TRBJ2-3; D gene ambiguous. V lost 1 base to trimming and J lost 2 bases, with 7 bases between them. This CDR3 has 14 residues. The V gene's germline CDR1 is SGHTA and CDR2 FQGNSA. The CDR3 reads CASSLVADTDTQYF. In DNA, the CDR3 is TGTGCCAGCAGCTTAGTGGCGGACACAGATACGCAGTATTTT.

This clonotype was detected many times. The chain combines TRBV7-2 with TRBJ2-1, with 7 bases matching TRBD1. Per germline, CDR1 SGHTA and CDR2 FQGNSA. The CDR3 totals 15 residues. The junction had 2 bases not matched to a gene; V was cut back by 1 base and J by 2 bases. CDR3 loop: CASSLGQGTYNEQFF. CDR3 nucleotides: TGTGCCAGCAGCTTAGGACAGGGAACCTACAATGAGCAGTTCTTC. The full variable domain, its missing parts supplied by reference TRBV7-2 and TRBJ2-1, is GAGVSQSPSNKVTEKGKDVELRCDPISGHTALYWYRQSLGQGLEFLIYFQGNSAPDKSGLPSDRFSAERTGGSVSTLTIQRTQQEDSAVYLCASSLGQGTYNEQFFGPGTRLTVL.

This clonotype has more than one count but fewer than ten. DNA for the CDR3: TGCAGTGCTAGGCCCCCCAGCGGGAGGAGGACAGATACGCAGTATTTT. Encoded protein: CSARPPSGRRTDTQYF. This chain joins TRBV20-1 and TRBJ2-3; TRBD2 aligns across 9 bases. The CDR3 runs to 16 residues. The J segment lost 3 bases and the V segment lost 3 bases, leaving 10 bases of the junction unmatched. CDR1 is DFQATT, CDR2 SNEGSKA, per germline (reference sequence).